These 20 T cell receptor beta chains originate from one sample sequenced in a study of metastatic and nonmetastatic thyroid tumors. TCRdb recomputed clones from the PCR reads via MiXCR. The table shows roughly 14,000 clones, with roughly 25% occurring only once. Thyroid surgery was performed in patients who had received no treatment beforehand. The sample taken for sequencing was tumor tissue. The receptors originated from a female donor with papillary thyroid cancer or a benign thyroid nodule (not recorded which). Some clones in this sample may be carry-over from other donors' samples.

Judged by abundance, this clone is medium-sized. This chain links TRBV3-1 with TRBJ1-6, with D hard to call. Germline CDR1 is LGHDT and CDR2 is YNNKEL (reference sequence). The CDR3 is 14 residues long. Trimming stripped 4 bases from V and 5 bases from J, with 9 bases between. CDR3 bases: TGTGCCAGCAGCCCAGGACTGGATAATTCACCCCTCCACTTT. Translation: CASSPGLDNSPLHF.

This clone was recorded at least ten times. The chain couples TRBV2 to TRBJ1-1; D not certain. Germline V gene lookup returns CDR1 SNHLY and CDR2 FYNNEI. Trimming took off 5 bases at V and 4 bases at J, with 5 bases between the two ends. This CDR3 has 11 amino acids. CDR3 region: CASSSFTEAFF. For the CDR3, the DNA is TGTGCCAGCAGTTCGTTCACTGAAGCTTTCTTT.

This rearrangement joins TRBV4-3 to TRBJ2-1; 10 nucleotides align to TRBD2. The germline V gene has CDR1 LGHNA and CDR2 YSLEER. The CDR3 totals 15 residues. V shed 4 bases and J 7 bases; nucleotides not matched to a gene: 7. The CDR3 spells CASSRGTSVRNEQFF. The DNA for the CDR3 is TGCGCCAGCAGCCGAGGGACTAGCGTGAGAAATGAGCAGTTCTTC.

This clone was seen at least ten times. The chain couples TRBV24-1 to TRBJ2-2; possibly TRBD2 for D (6 bases). CDR1 and CDR2 from the germline V gene are KGHDR and SFDVKD. There are 15 residues in the CDR3. V lost 5 bases and J 4 bases, leaving 13 bases between the germline ends. The CDR3 is CATSVGGTTTGELFF. CDR3 DNA sequence: TGTGCCACCAGTGTTGGGGGGACGACCACCGGGGAGCTGTTTTTT.

J is TRBJ2-7 and V is TRBV6-2 or TRBV6-3; 7 bases fit TRBD2. V lost 2 bases and J lost 3; bases outside the gene matches: 4. The germline V gene encodes CDR1 MNHEY and CDR2 SVGEGT. This CDR3 has 14 residues. CDR3 protein: CASSYSGDYYEQYF. The CDR3 nucleotides are TGTGCCAGCAGTTACAGCGGGGACTACTACGAGCAGTACTTC.

This clone was counted between two and nine times. CDR3 amino acids: CSASEDRGWDTQYF. In DNA form, the CDR3 reads TGCAGTGCTAGCGAGGACAGGGGGTGGGATACGCAGTATTTT. The chain couples TRBV20-1 to TRBJ2-3; 10 bases align to TRBD1. The J segment lost 6 bases and the V segment lost 3 bases, leaving 6 bases of the junction unmatched. This CDR3 is 14 amino acids long. Germline V gives CDR1 DFQATT, CDR2 SNEGSKA (reference sequence).

Only a few counts were recorded for this clone. The junction departs from the called germline gene at one end, perhaps through a read error. The chain joins TRBV2 to TRBJ1-2, with D unresolved. Germline V gene data show CDR1 as SNHLY and CDR2 as FYNNEI. This CDR3 has 12 residues. For the CDR3, the DNA is TGCTCCAGACTCCCTCTGGACTATGGCTACACCTTC. Encoded protein: CSRLPLDYGYTF.

Ten or more counts support this clone. This chain connects TRBV5-1 to TRBJ1-5, with no clear D. Deletions cut 4 bases from V and 4 bases from J, with 15 bases between. This CDR3 is 15 amino acids long. CDR1 SGHRS and CDR2 YFSETQ come from the germline V gene. CDR3 sequence (DNA): TGCGCCAGCAGCGACCCGAGTGACCCAAATCAGCCCCAGCATTTT. Its protein product is CASSDPSDPNQPQHF.

Ten or more counts support this clone. The V gene is TRBV5-4, the J gene TRBJ1-4, with TRBD1 as a possible D gene (5 bases). CDR1 is SGHNT, CDR2 YYREEE, per germline (reference sequence). CDR3 length: 14 amino acids. Trimming shortened V by 5 bases and J by 6 bases, and 14 bases separated the two germline ends. CDR3 sequence reads: CASRKGFQDEKLFF. The CDR3 region has the DNA TGTGCCAGCAGGAAGGGGTTCCAGGATGAAAAACTGTTTTTT. Together with reference TRBV5-4 and TRBJ1-4, the CDR3 gives the full variable domain: ETGVTQSPTHLIKTRGQQVTLRCSSQSGHNTVSWYQQALGQGPQFIFQYYREEENGRGNFPPRFSGLQFPNYSSELNVNALELDDSALYLCASRKGFQDEKLFFGSGTQLSVL.

This clone was observed a few times. This chain uses TRBV20-1 with TRBJ1-5, with D possibly matching TRBD1 (6 bases). Germline V gives CDR1 DFQATT, CDR2 SNEGSKA (reference sequence). This CDR3 is 13 amino acids long. Trimming stripped 6 bases from V and 7 bases from J, with 16 bases between. The DNA for the CDR3 is TGCAGTGCCCGCCTTTCAGGGGTACAGCCCCAGCATTTT. This translates into CSARLSGVQPQHF.

CDR3 loop: CASSIRQGGSGAEAFF. Written as DNA, the CDR3 is TGTGCCAGCAGTATCAGACAGGGAGGGAGTGGGGCTGAAGCTTTCTTT. This rearrangement joins TRBV11-2 to TRBJ1-1, with 7 bases fitting TRBD1. There are 16 residues in the CDR3. CDR1 SGHAT and CDR2 FQNNGV come from the germline V gene. V gave up 6 bases and J gave up 6 bases; unmatched junction bases: 16.

In this sample, this clone turned up a few times. The chain uses TRBV6-2 or TRBV6-3 and TRBJ1-6; D gene ambiguous. CDR3 length: 15 amino acids. Germline CDR1 MNHEY, CDR2 SVGEGT. Trimming took 2 bases from V and 10 from J, leaving 15 bases between them. The CDR3, as DNA: TGTGCCAGCAGTTACAATGCGGGGAGAGAGTCACCCCTCCACTTT. It codes for CASSYNAGRESPLHF.

Notes on this clone: One end of the junction varies from germline; a read error may be responsible. J is TRBJ1-1 and V is TRBV18; D is unresolved. The CDR3 runs 12 residues. The V gene's germline CDR1 is KGHSH and CDR2 LQKENI. As DNA, the CDR3 is TGCGCCAGCTCTTTTGGAGGATGTGAAGCTTTCTTT. Amino acids: CASSFGGCEAFF.

By sample fraction, this clone is medium-sized. The chain joins TRBV10-3 to TRBJ2-5; TRBD2 might be the D (6 bases). This CDR3 has 14 amino acids. Trimming took off 3 bases at V and 0 bases at J, with 8 bases between the two ends. Germline CDR1 reads ENHRY; CDR2 reads SYGVKD. CDR3 DNA sequence: TGTGCCATCAGTGATGGGGACTACCAAGAGACCCAGTACTTC. Translated: CAISDGDYQETQYF.

The gene calls are TRBV5-1 and TRBJ2-1; the match to TRBD1 covers 9 bases. Trimming cost V 4 bases and J 4 bases; bases outside gene matches: 9. This CDR3 spans 16 amino acids. Germline loops: CDR1 SGHRS, CDR2 YFSETQ. CDR3 nucleotides: TGCGCCAGCAGCGTGGGGGGGACAGGGCTTTACAATGAGCAGTTCTTC. Translating it yields CASSVGGTGLYNEQFF.

CDR3 sequence (DNA): TGTGCCAGCAGCTTAGGGTTGCGGCAGGGTGCCTCCTACGAGCAGTACTTC. Translated, it gives CASSLGLRQGASYEQYF. The V and J genes are TRBV11-2 and TRBJ2-7, with a weak D call TRBD1 (5 bases). V shed 1 base and J shed 0 bases, with 16 bases lying between them. Germline-derived CDR1 and CDR2 are SGHAT and FQNNGV. The CDR3 is made up of 17 amino acids.

This clone was picked up a small number of times. This may be a read error, as it is one base from a much larger clone. The V gene is TRBV10-3, the J gene TRBJ2-1, with TRBD2 matching 13 bases. J lost 7 bases, V lost 8 bases, and 20 bases had no gene match. The germline CDR1 and CDR2 sequences are ENHRY and SYGVKD. This CDR3 is 19 amino acids long. In nucleotides, the CDR3 is TGTGCCATCGGTGGACAGGGGGCAGGACTAGCGGGAGTTTGGAATGAGCAGTTCTTC. This codes for CAIGGQGAGLAGVWNEQFF.

This clone was seen more than once but under ten times. Since no conserved phenylalanine or tryptophan closes the CDR3, a read error is the likely cause. The DNA is left out, because the CDR3 cannot be placed on it with certainty; the CDR3 is given as TCRdb lists it. The CDR3: CASRALAGALAGATL. V is TRBV6-2 or TRBV6-3 and J is TRBJ2-1; the table's D call TRBD2 went unverified against the DNA. In germline, CDR1 is MNHEY, CDR2 SVGEGT. The CDR3 totals 15 residues, both ends included.

Ten or more counts support this clone. The V call is TRBV9, the J call TRBJ2-7; D remains ambiguous. The CDR3 is 15 residues long. V lost 3 bases and J 0 bases, leaving 13 bases between the germline ends. Germline assignment: CDR1 SGDLS and CDR2 YYNGEE. CDR3 nucleotides: TGTGCCAGCAGCGCCACTCCACTGAGCTCCTACGAGCAGTACTTC. This codes for CASSATPLSSYEQYF.

The V gene is TRBV30, the J gene TRBJ1-2; no clear D. The germline V gene encodes CDR1 GTSNPN and CDR2 SVGIG (reference sequence). The CDR3 runs 13 residues. The V and J ends lost 3 bases and 4 bases respectively, with 12 bases between them. This CDR3 is CAWRAASLYGYTF. The CDR3 DNA is TGTGCCTGGAGGGCGGCGAGCCTCTATGGCTACACCTTC.